This TCR beta chain is drawn from a study of cytomegalovirus exposure and HLA in healthy donors. Germline V gene data show CDR1 as SGDLS and CDR2 as YYNGEE. The junction had 8 bases not matched to a gene; V was cut back by 3 bases and J by 2 bases. CDR3 length: 16 residues. PCR amplification relied on 60 Vbeta primers (plus 13 Jbeta primers). Here immunoSEQ multiplex PCR was the method, and the copy in TCRdb shows in-frame clones only, minus some. Of tens of thousands of clones in the sample, around four fifths were seen once. This clonotype was obtained from a human donor in good health. Sequencing input: PBMCs. The chain recombines TRBV9 with TRBJ2-7; 10 bases align to TRBD2. This chain's CDR3 is CASSADTSGAPYEQYF. DNA for the CDR3: TGTGCCAGCAGCGCGGATACTAGCGGGGCCCCCTACGAGCAGTACTTC. The full variable domain, rest sourced from reference TRBV9 and TRBJ2-7, is DSGVTQTPKHLITATGQRVTLRCSPRSGDLSVYWYQQSLDQGLQFLIQYYNGEERAKGNILERFSAQQFPDLHSELNLSSLELGDSALYFCASSADTSGAPYEQYFGPGTRLTVT.